The 27 T cell receptor beta chains in this list originate from one sample, sequenced in a study of CD8 T cells in ankylosing spondylitis. The study's findings and limits: Seven or eight highly homologous variants formed a TCR beta motif that appeared characteristic of ankylosing spondylitis blood.

TCRdb re-called the 5' RACE reads with MiXCR, one entry per CDR3 protein. The sample has roughly 400,000 distinct CDR3 sequences, under 25% seen once. These receptors' targets are unknown. Material for sequencing was blood, either unsorted or a sorted T cell fraction (not recorded which). The receptors were gathered from a male donor with ankylosing spondylitis.

The chain couples TRBV28 to TRBJ2-7; 9 bases fit TRBD2. J lost 0 bases, V lost 6 bases, and 6 bases had no gene match. The germline CDR1 and CDR2 sequences are MDHEN and SYDVKM. There are 15 residues in the CDR3. CDR3 sequence (DNA): TGTGCCAGCAGGAAAAGCGGGAGGCGCTCCTACGAGCAGTACTTC. Its protein is CASRKSGRRSYEQYF.

This clonotype was seen more than once but under ten times. The CDR3 DNA sequence: TGTGCCAGCAGTTTAAGGGACCCCACCGGGGAGCTGTTTTTT. As protein: CASSLRDPTGELFF. The chain carries TRBV28 and TRBJ2-2; D is tentatively TRBD1 or TRBD2 (5 bases each). Per the germline V gene, CDR1 is MDHEN and CDR2 is SYDVKM. CDR3 length: 14 residues. The V and J ends lost 2 bases and 4 bases respectively, with 8 bases between them.

This clonotype was picked up a small number of times. This chain joins TRBV14 and TRBJ2-7; 9 nucleotides match TRBD2. Germline CDR1 and CDR2: SGHDN and FVKESK. J gave up 2 bases and V 2 bases, and 4 bases lay outside the gene matches. The CDR3 has 15 amino acids. The CDR3 sequence: CASSQRSGSPYEQYF. The CDR3 nucleotides are TGTGCCAGCAGCCAACGTAGCGGGAGCCCCTACGAGCAGTACTTC.

This chain connects TRBV27 to TRBJ1-6; D uncertain. Trimming cost V 7 bases and J 10 bases, with 11 bases left between them. The CDR3 runs to 12 residues. Looked up from germline, CDR1 is MNHEY and CDR2 is SMNVEV (reference sequence). CDR3 residues: CASKDPKSPLHF. DNA for the CDR3: TGTGCCAGCAAAGACCCGAAATCACCCCTCCACTTT.

A single count supports this clonotype. This chain connects TRBV4-1 to TRBJ2-7; 10 bases line up with TRBD1. CDR1 and CDR2 (germline): MGHRA, YSYEKL. J gave up 4 bases and V 2 bases, and 11 bases lay outside the gene matches. The CDR3 totals 17 residues. The CDR3 DNA reads as TGCGCCAGCAGCCAAAGCCCCGACAGGGGGCCCCGTTACGAGCAGTACTTC. Encoded protein: CASSQSPDRGPRYEQYF.

This clonotype was detected a few times. This sequence joins TRBV20-1 and TRBJ1-4; no definite D call. Germline V gives CDR1 DFQATT, CDR2 SNEGSKA (reference sequence). CDR3 length equals 15 residues. V was trimmed by 1 base and J by 8 bases, leaving 17 bases between them. The CDR3 coding sequence is TGCAGTGCTAGAGGCGGGCCCCGCGTCGGGGAAAAACTGTTTTTT. Residues: CSARGGPRVGEKLFF.

The rearrangement joins TRBV29-1 to TRBJ2-7; 7 bases line up with TRBD2. Trimming took 3 bases from V and 3 from J; bases not matched to a gene: 8. CDR1 SQVTM and CDR2 ANQGSEA come from the germline V gene. The CDR3 spans 14 residues. The CDR3 loop is CSVDSGLADYEQYF. The CDR3 region has the DNA TGCAGCGTTGACAGCGGGCTAGCGGACTACGAGCAGTACTTC.

The chain carries TRBV3-1 and TRBJ2-3; possible D gene TRBD1, 5 bases. Germline loops: CDR1 LGHDT, CDR2 YNNKEL (reference sequence). This CDR3 is built from 12 residues. V was pared by 3 bases and J by 7 bases, with 8 bases between. CDR3 sequence: CASSQGRNTQYF. The CDR3 nucleotides read TGTGCCAGCAGCCAGGGGCGGAATACGCAGTATTTT.

The gene calls are TRBV3-1 and TRBJ2-7; 7 nucleotides agree with TRBD1. The germline CDR1 and CDR2 sequences are LGHDT and YNNKEL (reference sequence). J gave up 0 bases and V 3 bases, and 2 bases lay outside the gene matches. The CDR3 contains 14 residues. The CDR3 loop reads CASSQTGISYEQYF. DNA for the CDR3: TGTGCCAGCAGCCAGACAGGGATCTCCTACGAGCAGTACTTC.

The chain joins TRBV20-1 to TRBJ1-2, with 7 nucleotides matching TRBD1. The CDR3 spans 14 residues. Per the germline V gene, CDR1 is DFQATT and CDR2 is SNEGSKA (reference sequence). With V trimmed by 0 bases and J by 6 bases, 7 bases remained unmatched. The CDR3 region is CSARDPGTANGYTF. In DNA, the CDR3 is TGCAGTGCTAGAGATCCCGGGACAGCAAATGGCTACACCTTC.

The chain joins TRBV7-8 to TRBJ2-2, with D tentatively TRBD2 (6 bases). The V gene lost 1 base and the J gene lost 4 bases, with 13 bases spanning the gap. Germline V lookup: CDR1 SGHVS, CDR2 FQNEAQ. The CDR3 runs to 16 residues. CDR3 residues: CASSLGPRGSTGELFF. CDR3 bases: TGTGCCAGCAGCTTAGGGCCACGGGGGTCCACCGGGGAGCTGTTTTTT.

This clonotype was seen a few times. The genes are TRBV19 and TRBJ2-5; TRBD1 matches at 9 bases. V shed 4 bases, J shed 5 bases, and the junction held 5 bases outside the gene matches. The CDR3 has 14 residues. Germline V lookup: CDR1 LNHDA, CDR2 SQIVND (reference sequence). The CDR3, as DNA: TGTGCCAGTAGTACTACCGGGACAGGGGAGACCCAGTACTTC. As protein: CASSTTGTGETQYF.

There are a few counts of this clonotype. The CDR3 DNA follows: TGTGCCAGCAGCAAATACCCCTCAGTGGATCCAACTAATGAAAAACTGTTTTTT. It is translated as CASSKYPSVDPTNEKLFF. This chain joins TRBV21-1 and TRBJ1-4; TRBD1, the table's D call, was not compared with the DNA. TRBV21-1 is classified as a pseudogene. The CDR3 is made up of 18 amino acids.

This chain uses TRBV7-3 with TRBJ2-3; 7 nucleotides match TRBD2. J gave up 4 bases and V 2 bases, and 6 bases lay outside the gene matches. The V gene's germline CDR1 is SGHTA and CDR2 FQGTGA. The CDR3 contains 15 residues. The CDR3 DNA follows: TGTGCCAGCAGCTTATTGGCGGGAGAGTCAGATACGCAGTATTTT. It codes for CASSLLAGESDTQYF. Based on the CDR3 plus reference TRBV7-3 and TRBJ2-3, the full variable domain is GAGVSQTPSNKVTEKGKYVELRCDPISGHTALYWYRQSLGQGPEFLIYFQGTGAADDSGLPNDRFFAVRPEGSVSTLKIQRTERGDSAVYLCASSLLAGESDTQYFGPGTRLTVL.

The chain recombines TRBV4-1 with TRBJ1-5, with D maybe TRBD1 (5 bases). CDR1 and CDR2 from the germline V gene are MGHRA and YSYEKL. The CDR3 spans 16 residues. V was clipped by 1 base and J by 4 bases, with 14 bases between them. Here the CDR3 DNA reads TGCGCCAGCAGCCAAGCCTCGGGACCGAGGAATCAGCCCCAGCATTTT. Residues: CASSQASGPRNQPQHF.

This rearrangement joins TRBV19 to TRBJ1-6; D remains unclear. This CDR3 region has 15 residues. V shed 3 bases and J shed 5 bases, with 11 bases lying between them. Germline V gene sequence: CDR1 LNHDA, CDR2 SQIVND (reference sequence). The CDR3 loop reads CASSIVSGNNSPLHF. The CDR3 nucleotides read TGTGCCAGTAGTATCGTGTCGGGGAATAATTCACCCCTCCACTTT.

The V and J genes are TRBV20-1 and TRBJ2-6, with TRBD2 identical over 11 bases. Trimming removed 6 bases from V and 1 base from J; junction bases left unmatched: 5. The germline CDR1 and CDR2 sequences are DFQATT and SNEGSKA (reference sequence). This CDR3 spans 16 amino acids. In DNA, the CDR3 is TGCAGTGCGTCACTAGCGGGAGAATCTGGGGCCAACGTCCTGACTTTC. As protein: CSASLAGESGANVLTF.

This clonotype was seen ten or more times. CDR3 sequence: CASSLRGTKNTGELFF. The DNA of the CDR3 is TGTGCCAGCAGTCTCAGGGGGACAAAGAACACCGGGGAGCTGTTTTTT. This sequence joins TRBV7-2 and TRBJ2-2; 7 positions agree with TRBD1. This CDR3 has 16 amino acids. Germline CDR1 and CDR2: SGHTA and FQGNSA. V lost 6 bases, J lost 1 base, and 8 bases stayed unmatched.

The V gene is TRBV10-3, the J gene TRBJ1-2, with D hard to call. This CDR3 spans 14 amino acids. V shed 0 bases and J shed 4 bases, with 9 bases lying between them. Germline V gene sequence: CDR1 ENHRY, CDR2 SYGVKD. The CDR3: CAISESTRPYGYTF. CDR3 nucleotide sequence: TGTGCCATCAGTGAGTCGACAAGGCCCTATGGCTACACCTTC.

This clonotype was observed a handful of times. The chain links TRBV11-1 to TRBJ2-2; 10 bases line up with TRBD2. The CDR3 has 18 residues. V dropped 2 bases and J dropped 1; count of bases not matched to a gene: 7. Germline-derived CDR1 and CDR2 are SGHAT and FQDESV (reference sequence). CDR3 in DNA: TGTGCCAGCAGCTTAAGAGCTAGCGGGGGAATGAACACCGGGGAGCTGTTTTTT. This encodes CASSLRASGGMNTGELFF.

The rearrangement links TRBV5-1 to TRBJ2-7, with D uncertain. Germline V CDR1 and CDR2: SGHRS, YFSETQ. Trimming took off 1 base at V and 0 bases at J, with 11 bases between the two ends. The CDR3 runs 15 residues. This chain's CDR3 is CASSLSAPFSYEQYF. The DNA of the CDR3 is TGCGCCAGCAGCTTGAGTGCACCATTCTCCTACGAGCAGTACTTC.

The rearrangement links TRBV2 to TRBJ1-5; D ambiguous. V lost 5 bases and J lost 4, with 9 bases in between. Looked up from germline, CDR1 is SNHLY and CDR2 is FYNNEI. The CDR3 is made up of 13 amino acids. The CDR3 spells CASSYIMNQPQHF. In DNA form, the CDR3 reads TGTGCCAGCAGTTACATCATGAATCAGCCCCAGCATTTT.

This chain joins TRBV7-8 and TRBJ2-7; no clear D gene. Germline lookup yields CDR1 SGHVS and CDR2 FQNEAQ. The V end was cut by 1 base, the J end by 3 bases, with 13 bases between. The CDR3 loop spans 15 amino acids. The CDR3 sequence: CASSLGLDRFYEQYF. As DNA, the CDR3 is TGTGCCAGCAGCTTAGGATTGGACCGGTTCTACGAGCAGTACTTC.

This clonotype occurred a few times. The rearrangement uses TRBV20-1 and TRBJ2-1; 11 nucleotides match TRBD2. Germline V gene lookup returns CDR1 DFQATT and CDR2 SNEGSKA (reference sequence). This CDR3 spans 13 amino acids. DNA of the CDR3: TGCAGCGGGACTAGCGGCCTTTACAATGAGCAGTTCTTC. This gives the protein CSGTSGLYNEQFF.

This clonotype was picked up a small number of times. The chain couples TRBV6-1 to TRBJ2-3, with a tentative D call TRBD1 (5 bases). The V end lost 8 bases, the J end lost 2 bases, and 14 bases lay between the germline ends. CDR1 is MNHNS, CDR2 SASEGT, per germline. CDR3 size: 14 residues. The DNA for the CDR3 is TGTGCCAGCGGAAGGCAGGGTTCCACAGATACGCAGTATTTT. This gives the protein CASGRQGSTDTQYF.

J is TRBJ1-1 and V is TRBV7-2; no firm D call. In germline, CDR1 is SGHTA, CDR2 FQGNSA. The CDR3 runs to 11 residues. V was trimmed by 3 bases and J by 9 bases, leaving 8 bases between them. The CDR3 protein is CASSFLEKAFF. In nucleotides, the CDR3 is TGTGCCAGCAGCTTTCTGGAAAAAGCTTTCTTT.

The rearrangement uses TRBV28 and TRBJ2-3, with D unresolved. V was trimmed by 5 bases and J by 6 bases, leaving 21 bases between them. CDR3 length: 16 residues. Germline V gene lookup returns CDR1 MDHEN and CDR2 SYDVKM. The CDR3 nucleotides are TGTGCCAGCAGTCCTATACCAGGATCGGCTGCGGATACGCAGTATTTT. Protein: CASSPIPGSAADTQYF.